This T cell receptor (beta chain) appears in the sequencing data of a study of radiation and T cells in renal cell carcinoma. Study summary: Nephrectomy followed 15 Gy stereotactic body radiation by 4 weeks.

Profiled with immunoSEQ multiplex PCR; TCRdb holds only in-frame clones, not every one. Found here are roughly 150,000 clones, approximately 86% of them singletons; the top ten hold roughly 13%. V was pared by 1 base and J by 8 bases, with 9 bases between. CDR3 length: 12 residues. CDR1 and CDR2 from the germline V gene are SEHNR and FQNEAQ (reference sequence). Indicated time point: blood 2 weeks post-SBRT. Treatment denoted: 15 Gy SBRT to primary tumor, nephrectomy 4 weeks later. The patient's renal cell carcinoma had clear cell pathology. Study results and limitations: Pretreatment tumor biopsies were lacking, so baseline clonotypes are unknown. Top tumor clonotypes rose in blood 2 weeks post-radiation, then contracted.

Concerning this clone itself: Its matching antigen is unknown.

The chain has TRBV7-9 and TRBJ2-7; D uncertain. The material sequenced was blood, taken from a patient whose treatment included radiotherapy and nephrectomy. This clonotype was obtained from a woman aged 45 to 65 with renal cell carcinoma. The CDR3 sequence: CASSLVITKQYF. The CDR3 DNA reads as TGTGCCAGCAGCTTAGTAATAACAAAGCAGTACTTC.